Shown below are 9 T cell receptor beta chains from a single sample sequenced in a study of OX40 agonist ivuxolimab in advanced cancers. Method: immunoSEQ multiplex PCR; TCRdb's copy keeps in-frame clones and lacks some. Among about 64,000 clones listed, more than 80% were seen once. Sequences were derived from CD4+ or CD8+ T cells sorted from blood, sampled in a trial of the OX40 agonist ivuxolimab. All receptors come from an adult with an advanced solid tumor such as melanoma, head and neck, liver or kidney cancer.

This chain uses TRBV7-2 with TRBJ2-3, with D perhaps TRBD2 (5 bases). Germline CDR1 is SGHTA and CDR2 is FQGNSA. This CDR3 is 14 amino acids long. Trimming removed 3 bases at V and 2 bases at J, with 9 bases between. The CDR3 coding sequence is TGTGCCAGCAGCTTGGACTTCTCCACAGATACGCAGTATTTT. Translated: CASSLDFSTDTQYF.

The chain is built from TRBV18 and TRBJ2-7; the D gene is possibly TRBD2 (6 bases). The CDR3 runs to 16 residues. Germline V CDR1 and CDR2: KGHSH, LQKENI. Trimming took 0 bases from V and 3 from J, leaving 15 bases between them. The CDR3 loop is CASSPPLAMGNYEQYF. CDR3 nucleotide sequence: TGTGCCAGCTCACCACCGCTAGCGATGGGGAACTACGAGCAGTACTTC. Together with reference TRBV18 and TRBJ2-7, the CDR3 gives the full variable domain: NAGVMQNPRHLVRRRGQEARLRCSPMKGHSHVYWYRQLPEEGLKFMVYLQKENIIDESGMPKERFSAEFPKEGPSILRIQQVVRGDSAAYFCASSPPLAMGNYEQYFGPGTRLTVT.

The chain joins TRBV12-1 to TRBJ2-5; TRBD2 is taken as the D call from the table, unchecked against the DNA. TRBV12-1 is flagged as a pseudogene. The CDR3 is made up of 15 amino acids. The CDR3 nucleotides read TGTGCCAGCAGCCCTACCCCGGGACTCCAAGAGACCCAGTACTTC. Amino acid sequence: CASSPTPGLQETQYF.

V and J are TRBV9 and TRBJ2-3; TRBD1 agrees at 8 bases. V trimming: 0 bases; J trimming: 3 bases; junction bases outside the gene matches: 3. The CDR3 runs 15 residues. Germline V lookup: CDR1 SGDLS, CDR2 YYNGEE. CDR3 sequence: CASSVDDRGTDTQYF. As DNA, the CDR3 is TGTGCCAGCAGCGTAGACGACAGGGGAACAGATACGCAGTATTTT.

The CDR3 DNA reads TGTGCCTGGAGTGACTACACTGGCGGCTACACCTTC. Protein sequence: CAWSDYTGGYTF. V usage is TRBV30 and J usage is TRBJ1-2; unclear D gene. Germline CDR1 reads GTSNPN; CDR2 reads SVGIG (reference sequence). Trimming removed 1 base at V and 8 bases at J, with 11 bases between. The CDR3 is made up of 12 amino acids.

The V and J genes are TRBV5-1 and TRBJ2-1; D gene unclear. The V and J ends lost 2 bases and 0 bases respectively, with 9 bases between them. Germline lookup yields CDR1 SGHRS and CDR2 YFSETQ. The CDR3 sequence is 15 residues long. In DNA, the CDR3 is TGCGCCAGCAGCTTAAGCGCGAGCTCCTACAATGAGCAGTTCTTC. Its protein product is CASSLSASSYNEQFF.

J is TRBJ2-5 and V is TRBV18; D tentatively reads TRBD1 or TRBD2 (6 bases each). The CDR3 length is 15 residues. Germline V gene data show CDR1 as KGHSH and CDR2 as LQKENI. The V end was cut by 1 base, the J end by 1 base, with 10 bases between. The CDR3 loop is CASSPRGGGQETQYF. Written as DNA, the CDR3 is TGTGCCAGCTCACCACGCGGAGGGGGCCAAGAGACCCAGTACTTC.

The V and J genes are TRBV7-6 and TRBJ1-2; a possible D gene is TRBD1 (5 bases). The CDR3 runs to 14 residues. Germline V gives CDR1 SGHVS, CDR2 FNYEAQ. The V and J ends lost 5 bases and 6 bases respectively, with 16 bases between them. The CDR3 loop is CASSPPGTDNGYTF. The CDR3, as DNA: TGTGCCAGCAGCCCCCCCGGGACCGATAATGGCTACACCTTC. The full variable domain, its missing parts supplied by reference TRBV7-6 and TRBJ1-2, is GAGVSQSPRYKVTKRGQDVALRCDPISGHVSLYWYRQALGQGPEFLTYFNYEAQQDKSGLPNDRFSAERPEGSISTLTIQRTEQRDSAMYRCASSPPGTDNGYTFGSGTRLTVV.

This chain links TRBV7-3 with TRBJ1-2; D may be TRBD1 (5 bases). The CDR3 totals 15 residues. Germline V gives CDR1 SGHTA, CDR2 FQGTGA. V was cut by 5 bases and J by 8 bases, with 21 bases left in between. The CDR3 reads CASSLIPGVGEGYTF. The CDR3 DNA reads TGTGCCAGCAGCCTAATACCGGGAGTGGGGGAGGGCTACACCTTC.